The clone carrying this TCR beta chain was counted many times. The data originate from a study of T cell changes during pregnancy in multiple sclerosis. This table comes from immunoSEQ multiplex PCR, and its TCRdb copy is limited to in-frame clones, with some not included. The sample carries roughly 48,000 clones, 88% recorded once. CDR1 and CDR2 (germline): ENHRY, SYGVKD. The length of the CDR3 is 15 residues. Trimming pared 6 bases from V and 1 base from J, leaving 13 bases between. The chain is built from TRBV10-3 and TRBJ1-5, with unresolved D. This material consisted of CD4+ T cells from peripheral blood mononuclear cells, taken in the second trimester of pregnancy. This receptor was taken from a female donor with multiple sclerosis, enrolled in a pregnancy study. This CDR3 is CAISMEGRSNQPQHF. The CDR3 DNA reads as TGTGCCATCAGCATGGAGGGTCGAAGCAATCAGCCCCAGCATTTT.